This passage covers 14 T cell receptor beta chains from one sample sequenced in a study of T cell changes during pregnancy in multiple sclerosis. TCRdb's copy holds only in-frame clones and misses some; the assay was immunoSEQ multiplex PCR. Seen here are roughly 40,000 clones, 75% to 95% observed once, and the top ten hold more than 0.4%. The sample in question was CD4+ T cells from peripheral blood mononuclear cells, obtained in the third trimester of pregnancy. These TCRs come from a female donor with multiple sclerosis, enrolled in a pregnancy study.

The V call is TRBV7-9, the J call TRBJ1-2, with 8 bases aligning to TRBD1. The CDR3 sequence is 15 residues long. The ends lost 3 bases at V and 4 bases at J; junction bases unmatched: 7. Germline V gives CDR1 SEHNR, CDR2 FQNEAQ (reference sequence). CDR3 nucleotide sequence: TGTGCCAGCAGCTTGGGACAGGTTTTTACCTATGGCTACACCTTC. This codes for CASSLGQVFTYGYTF.

This chain uses TRBV2 with TRBJ2-1; 12 bases align to TRBD2. Trimming removed 10 bases from V and 9 bases from J; junction bases left unmatched: 7. Per the germline V gene, CDR1 is SNHLY and CDR2 is FYNNEI. This CDR3 comprises 13 residues. The CDR3 nucleotides read TGTGCCACCTCTAGCGGGAGGGTCGGTGAGCAGTTCTTC. It yields the protein CATSSGRVGEQFF. Combining the CDR3 with reference TRBV2 and TRBJ2-1 gives the whole variable domain EPEVTQTPSHQVTQMGQEVILRCVPISNHLYFYWYRQILGQKVEFLVSFYNNEISEKSEIFDDQFSVERPDGSNFTLKIRSTKLEDSAMYFCATSSGRVGEQFFGPGTRLTVL.

J is TRBJ2-6 and V is TRBV12-2; the table's D call TRBD2 went unverified against the DNA. TRBV12-2 is labeled a pseudogene. The CDR3 runs 16 residues. The CDR3 is CASRLTRGSGANVLTF. DNA of the CDR3: TGTGCAAGTCGCTTAACTAGAGGCTCTGGGGCCAACGTCCTGACTTTC.

The chain links TRBV15 to TRBJ1-6, with D maybe TRBD1 (5 bases). With 8 bases removed from V and 10 bases from J, the gap between germline ends came to 12 bases. CDR3 size: 12 residues. Germline assignment: CDR1 LNHNV and CDR2 YYDKDF (reference sequence). The chain's CDR3 is CATGQGGSPLHF. The CDR3 DNA reads as TGTGCCACCGGGCAGGGTGGATCACCCCTCCACTTT. The complete variable domain, with remaining parts taken from reference TRBV15 and TRBJ1-6, reads DAMVIQNPRYQVTQFGKPVTLSCSQTLNHNVMYWYQQKSSQAPKLLFHYYDKDFNNEADTPDNFQSRRPNTSFCFLDIRSPGLGDTAMYLCATGQGGSPLHFGNGTRLTVT.

The chain is built from TRBV5-5 and TRBJ1-2; no clear D gene. V was shortened by 2 bases and J by 4 bases, with 6 bases between the two germline ends. Germline-derived CDR1 and CDR2 are SGHKS and YYEKEE (reference sequence). The CDR3 totals 12 residues. The CDR3 region is CASSFPGYGYTF. The CDR3 DNA is TGTGCCAGCAGCTTTCCGGGCTATGGCTACACCTTC.

This clone appeared once. The V call is TRBV30, the J call TRBJ1-4; 8 bases are a match to TRBD1. Looked up from germline, CDR1 is GTSNPN and CDR2 is SVGIG (reference sequence). V lost 4 bases and J lost 8; bases outside the gene matches: 6. CDR3 length equals 13 residues. CDR3 sequence reads: CAWMGGTGEKLFF. In nucleotides, the CDR3 is TGTGCCTGGATGGGAGGGACAGGAGAAAAACTGTTTTTT.

CDR3 residues: CASSGGLAGTYEQYF. In nucleotides, the CDR3 is TGTGCCAGTAGTGGTGGACTAGCGGGAACCTACGAGCAGTACTTC. The chain is built from TRBV19 and TRBJ2-7; TRBD2 matches at 12 bases. CDR1 and CDR2 from the germline V gene are LNHDA and SQIVND (reference sequence). The CDR3 has 15 residues. J lost 2 bases, V lost 5 bases, and 4 bases had no gene match.

J is TRBJ1-5 and V is TRBV27; a possible D gene is TRBD1 (6 bases). The CDR3 spans 13 residues. V was shortened by 4 bases and J by 7 bases, with 11 bases between the two germline ends. The germline CDR1 and CDR2 sequences are MNHEY and SMNVEV (reference sequence). The CDR3 coding sequence is TGTGCCAGCAGTTCACAGGGTAGGCAGCCCCAGCATTTT. Translating it yields CASSSQGRQPQHF.

This chain links TRBV5-1 with TRBJ2-3; a possible D gene is TRBD2 (7 bases). Germline lookup yields CDR1 SGHRS and CDR2 YFSETQ. The CDR3 sequence is 15 residues long. Trimming cost V 4 bases and J 2 bases, with 14 bases left between them. CDR3 amino acids: CASSPEGGYTDTQYF. Written as DNA, the CDR3 is TGCGCCAGCAGCCCCGAGGGGGGGTACACAGATACGCAGTATTTT.

V gene TRBV30 combines with J gene TRBJ1-1; D remains ambiguous. This CDR3 spans 12 amino acids. V gave up 0 bases and J gave up 14 bases, with 16 bases separating them. The germline V gene has CDR1 GTSNPN and CDR2 SVGIG (reference sequence). CDR3 sequence: CAWSVFVAGRFF. The CDR3 coding sequence is TGTGCCTGGAGTGTTTTTGTGGCAGGCCGATTCTTT.

This chain uses TRBV6-5 with TRBJ2-1, with 11 bases aligning to TRBD2. The CDR3 totals 16 residues. The V gene's germline CDR1 is MNHEY and CDR2 SVGAGI. The trim removed 4 bases at V and 3 bases at J, leaving 5 bases unmatched. CDR3 nucleotides: TGTGCCAGCAGTTCCCTGACTAGCGGGAACTACAATGAGCAGTTCTTC. This encodes CASSSLTSGNYNEQFF.

This chain uses TRBV7-2 with TRBJ2-4; possibly TRBD1 for D (5 bases). V lost 6 bases and J lost 2, with 8 bases in between. The CDR3 contains 13 residues. Germline V lookup: CDR1 SGHTA, CDR2 FQGNSA. CDR3 DNA: TGTGCCAGCAGGCAGGGATCCAAAAACATTCAGTACTTC. Residues: CASRQGSKNIQYF. Full variable domain (outside the CDR3, taken from reference TRBV7-2 and TRBJ2-4): GAGVSQSPSNKVTEKGKDVELRCDPISGHTALYWYRQSLGQGLEFLIYFQGNSAPDKSGLPSDRFSAERTGGSVSTLTIQRTQQEDSAVYLCASRQGSKNIQYFGAGTRLSVL.

DNA of the CDR3: TGTGCCAGCAGTGAAATGGCGGGGGAGTACAATGAGCAGTTCTTC. Encoded protein: CASSEMAGEYNEQFF. This chain joins TRBV6-1 and TRBJ2-1; 7 bases are shared with TRBD2. The CDR3 sequence is 15 residues long. Germline CDR1 MNHNS, CDR2 SASEGT. V dropped 2 bases and J dropped 4; count of bases not matched to a gene: 5.

The chain uses TRBV29-1 and TRBJ1-2; 7 bases map to TRBD1. Per the germline V gene, CDR1 is SQVTM and CDR2 is ANQGSEA. The CDR3 runs 10 residues. The V and J ends lost 6 bases and 8 bases, in that order; junction bases with no gene match: 3. CDR3 nucleotides: TGCAGCGTAGACAGGGAAGGCTACACCTTC. It translates to CSVDREGYTF.